This T cell receptor beta chain originates from a study of blood T cell repertoires in COVID-19. Study overall: COVID-19 samples collected from the United States, Italy and Spain covered acute and convalescent phases. Sources were T cells, B-cell-depleted T cells, or PBMCs; the material itself was cDNA or gDNA.

In the authors' workflow: Estimation of nucleated cell counts was performed using reference gene primer amplification. Assay used: immunoSEQ multiplex PCR; TCRdb lists only in-frame clones, some missing. That table supplies the V and J calls and clone size; D and trimming were determined from the DNA. The sample consists of around 26,000 clones, 75% to 90% of them appearing once. The CDR3 is made up of 16 amino acids. The germline CDR1 and CDR2 sequences are SGHRS and YFSETQ. The trim removed 3 bases at V and 7 bases at J, leaving 13 bases unmatched. The sample taken for sequencing was peripheral blood. The sequence was obtained from a woman between 65 and 79 years old with COVID-19, enrolled during active disease. The chain joins TRBV5-1 to TRBJ2-5; 9 bases are a match to TRBD1. CDR3 sequence: CASSWGTGNGDGTQYF. The CDR3 nucleotides are TGCGCCAGCAGCTGGGGGACAGGGAATGGTGACGGGACCCAGTACTTC. The full variable domain, in which reference TRBV5-1 and TRBJ2-5 provide the parts outside the CDR3, is KAGVTQTPRYLIKTRGQQVTLSCSPISGHRSVSWYQQTPGQGLQFLFEYFSETQRNKGNFPGRFSGRQFSNSRSEMNVSTLELGDSALYLCASSWGTGNGDGTQYFGPGTRLLVL.